What follows are 5 T cell receptor beta chains derived from one specimen sequenced in a study of glioma-infiltrating T cells after dendritic cell vaccination. The assay was immunoSEQ multiplex PCR, and TCRdb's table has in-frame clones only and misses some. Here the sample spans about 67,000 clones, approximately 80% being singletons. The source was blood, collected before dendritic cell vaccination. The receptors were gathered from a human donor with glioblastoma.

The chain links TRBV5-1 to TRBJ2-7, with 7 positions matching TRBD2. The germline V gene encodes CDR1 SGHRS and CDR2 YFSETQ. This CDR3 is 14 amino acids long. The ends lost 1 base at V and 3 bases at J; junction bases unmatched: 4. CDR3 amino acids: CASSLREGDYEQYF. The CDR3 nucleotides are TGCGCCAGCAGCTTGAGGGAGGGAGACTACGAGCAGTACTTC. The full variable domain, in which reference TRBV5-1 and TRBJ2-7 provide the parts outside the CDR3, is KAGVTQTPRYLIKTRGQQVTLSCSPISGHRSVSWYQQTPGQGLQFLFEYFSETQRNKGNFPGRFSGRQFSNSRSEMNVSTLELGDSALYLCASSLREGDYEQYFGPGTRLTVT.

This sequence joins TRBV5-1 and TRBJ2-5; D perhaps matches TRBD1 (6 bases). The germline V and J ends were trimmed by 1 base and 5 bases, with 6 bases remaining between them. The CDR3 is 12 amino acids. Germline V gene lookup returns CDR1 SGHRS and CDR2 YFSETQ. CDR3 amino acids: CASSLQGETQYF. DNA for the CDR3: TGCGCCAGCAGCTTGCAGGGGGAGACCCAGTACTTC.

The V gene is TRBV5-1, the J gene TRBJ2-7, with 7 bases identical to TRBD1. Per germline, CDR1 SGHRS and CDR2 YFSETQ. The CDR3 totals 12 residues. The junction had 2 bases not matched to a gene; V was cut back by 4 bases and J by 4 bases. The CDR3 DNA sequence: TGCGCCAGCAGCCAACAGGGGTACGAGCAGTACTTC. Protein sequence: CASSQQGYEQYF. Looking up the rest from reference TRBV5-1 and TRBJ2-7 gives the full variable domain: KAGVTQTPRYLIKTRGQQVTLSCSPISGHRSVSWYQQTPGQGLQFLFEYFSETQRNKGNFPGRFSGRQFSNSRSEMNVSTLELGDSALYLCASSQQGYEQYFGPGTRLTVT.

This chain links TRBV5-1 with TRBJ1-2; the D gene is possibly TRBD1 (6 bases). The CDR3 spans 16 residues. Germline V gives CDR1 SGHRS, CDR2 YFSETQ. Deletions cut 4 bases from V and 6 bases from J, with 22 bases between. CDR3 in amino acids: CASSPPPDRPWHGYTF. The CDR3 nucleotides are TGCGCCAGCAGCCCCCCACCTGACAGGCCATGGCATGGCTACACCTTC.

The chain links TRBV18 to TRBJ1-2, with TRBD1 as a possible D gene (5 bases). The CDR3 loop spans 15 amino acids. Trimming removed 5 bases at V and 2 bases at J, with 15 bases between. Per germline, CDR1 KGHSH and CDR2 LQKENI. DNA of the CDR3: TGTGCCAGCTCATCCTCTCCCGACAGCAACTATGGCTACACCTTC. This encodes CASSSSPDSNYGYTF.